The 12 T cell receptor beta chains given below trace back to one sample, sequenced in a study of CD8+ T cells in alopecia areata. It was for roughly five patients that CD4+ cells were sorted into CD25+CD127- cells. RNA extraction and reverse transcription yielded cDNA as sequencing template. The assay was immunoSEQ multiplex PCR, and TCRdb's table has in-frame clones only and misses some. The sample records 6,000 to 8,500 clones, about two thirds being singletons. The material sequenced was CD4+ Tregs sorted from blood. The receptors were sampled from a human donor with alopecia areata.

This rearrangement joins TRBV30 to TRBJ1-6; no reliable D call. CDR1 GTSNPN and CDR2 SVGIG come from the germline V gene (reference sequence). The CDR3 sequence is 14 residues long. V lost 5 bases to trimming and J lost 0 bases, with 8 bases between them. CDR3 DNA sequence: TGTGCCTGGGCGTGGTCCTCCTATAATTCACCCCTCCACTTT. This gives the protein CAWAWSSYNSPLHF.

V and J are TRBV29-1 and TRBJ2-7, with D tentatively TRBD1 or TRBD2 (6 bases each). CDR3 length: 11 amino acids. Trimming pared 6 bases from V and 5 bases from J, leaving 11 bases between. Germline V lookup: CDR1 SQVTM, CDR2 ANQGSEA. CDR3 region: CSVGGLNEQYF. The CDR3 bases are TGCAGCGTAGGGGGGCTCAACGAGCAGTACTTC.

This clone was detected once. This chain connects TRBV9 to TRBJ2-7, with 10 bases aligning to TRBD2. Germline loops: CDR1 SGDLS, CDR2 YYNGEE. The CDR3 sequence is 15 residues long. Trimming removed 0 bases from V and 7 bases from J; junction bases left unmatched: 7. The CDR3 region is CASSVGAGGPGEQYF. DNA for the CDR3: TGTGCCAGCAGCGTAGGAGCGGGAGGGCCGGGTGAGCAGTACTTC.

This clone showed up just a few times. This chain joins TRBV27 and TRBJ2-7; TRBD1 agrees at 7 bases. Trimming removed 0 bases from V and 3 bases from J; junction bases left unmatched: 5. Germline loops: CDR1 MNHEY, CDR2 SMNVEV (reference sequence). The CDR3 runs to 15 residues. Written as DNA, the CDR3 is TGTGCCAGCAGTTTATCGGGACAGAACTTCTACGAGCAGTACTTC. Its protein product is CASSLSGQNFYEQYF.

The gene calls are TRBV7-8 and TRBJ2-5, with D possibly TRBD2 on 6 matching bases. Germline CDR1 and CDR2: SGHVS and FQNEAQ. Trimming took 4 bases from V and 5 from J, leaving 17 bases between them. The CDR3 covers 15 residues. The CDR3 reads CASSYALGLGETQYF. CDR3 nucleotide sequence: TGTGCCAGCAGCTACGCTTTGGGACTCGGGGAGACCCAGTACTTC.

This chain joins TRBV2 and TRBJ2-3; 7 bases align to TRBD2. Germline CDR1 and CDR2: SNHLY and FYNNEI. The V and J ends lost 10 bases and 6 bases, in that order; junction bases with no gene match: 16. This CDR3 spans 15 amino acids. This CDR3 is CATKGWRGLSDTQYF. Here the CDR3 DNA reads TGTGCCACCAAGGGTTGGCGGGGGTTATCGGATACGCAGTATTTT.

The chain joins TRBV27 to TRBJ2-3; 8 bases line up with TRBD2. The CDR3 covers 17 residues. Germline V gives CDR1 MNHEY, CDR2 SMNVEV (reference sequence). Trimming at V came to 3 bases and at J to 2 bases, leaving 10 bases not matched to a gene. The CDR3 reads CASSFRLAGPYTDTQYF. CDR3 sequence (DNA): TGTGCCAGCAGTTTCCGCCTAGCGGGCCCATACACAGATACGCAGTATTTT.

This clone was counted between two and nine times. This sequence joins TRBV5-5 and TRBJ2-5, with D possibly being TRBD2 (5 bases). V gave up 1 base and J gave up 0 bases, with 7 bases separating them. CDR1 is SGHKS and CDR2 is YYEKEE in the germline V gene (reference sequence). The CDR3 contains 14 residues. CDR3 DNA sequence: TGTGCCAGCAGCTTGAGAGGGAACCAAGAGACCCAGTACTTC. Protein: CASSLRGNQETQYF.

This CDR3 is CASSPDREYEQYF. As DNA, the CDR3 is TGTGCCAGTAGTCCAGACAGAGAGTACGAGCAGTACTTC. The genes are TRBV19 and TRBJ2-7; a weak D match, TRBD1 (5 bases). This CDR3 is 13 amino acids long. Between the trimmed V and J ends, which lost 5 bases and 4 bases, there was a span of 12 bases. CDR1 and CDR2 from the germline V gene are LNHDA and SQIVND (reference sequence).

This clone was observed a few times. This chain links TRBV7-2 with TRBJ2-6; the D is unclear. Germline-derived CDR1 and CDR2 are SGHTA and FQGNSA. Deletions cut 1 base from V and 2 bases from J, with 9 bases between. The CDR3 length is 16 residues. In nucleotides, the CDR3 is TGTGCCAGCAGCTTAGATAGGGTGACTGGGGCCAACGTCCTGACTTTC. This codes for CASSLDRVTGANVLTF.

V is TRBV7-2 and J is TRBJ1-2; D possibly corresponds to TRBD1 (6 bases). The CDR3 has 16 amino acids. CDR1 and CDR2 from the germline V gene are SGHTA and FQGNSA. Trimming took off 6 bases at V and 6 bases at J, with 23 bases between the two ends. The CDR3 DNA sequence: TGTGCCAGCAGTCCTAGTGTTACAGGGCCCGCGCATGGCTACACCTTC. Translation: CASSPSVTGPAHGYTF.

J is TRBJ2-1 and V is TRBV5-1; 9 bases align to TRBD2. V shed 3 bases, J shed 5 bases, and the junction held 6 bases outside the gene matches. Looked up from germline, CDR1 is SGHRS and CDR2 is YFSETQ. The CDR3 totals 15 residues. The CDR3 region has the DNA TGCGCCAGCAGCTCCCTAGCGGGGCTCCACAATGAGCAGTTCTTC. Encoded protein: CASSSLAGLHNEQFF.